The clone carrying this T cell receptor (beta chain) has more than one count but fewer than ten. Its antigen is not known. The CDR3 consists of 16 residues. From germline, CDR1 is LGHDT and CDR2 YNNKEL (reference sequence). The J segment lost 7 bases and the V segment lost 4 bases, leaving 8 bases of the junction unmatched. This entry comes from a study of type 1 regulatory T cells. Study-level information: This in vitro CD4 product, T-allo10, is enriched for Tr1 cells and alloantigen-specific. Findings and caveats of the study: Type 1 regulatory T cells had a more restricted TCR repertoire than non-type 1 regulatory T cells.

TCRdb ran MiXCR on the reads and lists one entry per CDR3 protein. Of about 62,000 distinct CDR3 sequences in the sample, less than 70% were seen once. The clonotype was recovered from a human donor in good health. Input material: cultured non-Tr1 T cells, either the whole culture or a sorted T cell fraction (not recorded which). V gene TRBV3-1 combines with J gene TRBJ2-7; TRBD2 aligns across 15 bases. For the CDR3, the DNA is TGTGCCAGCAGCCGTCAACCGGGACTAGCGGGAGGTGAGCAGTACTTC. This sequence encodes CASSRQPGLAGGEQYF.